These 7 T cell receptor beta chains came from one sample sequenced in a study of blood T cell repertoires in COVID-19. The data were produced by immunoSEQ multiplex PCR, yet TCRdb's version contains in-frame clones alone and is incomplete. Of 200,000 to 300,000 clones detected, 80% to 90% appear once; the ten largest clones hold 3.5% to 4.5%. The sequenced material came from peripheral blood. These receptor sequences come from a middle-aged woman with acute or convalescent COVID-19.

The V gene is TRBV29-1, the J gene TRBJ1-1; D gene unclear. V was trimmed by 4 bases and J by 5 bases, leaving 14 bases between them. CDR3 length: 13 amino acids. Germline values: CDR1 SQVTM, CDR2 ANQGSEA. The CDR3: CSVVKGGGTEAFF. CDR3 nucleotide sequence: TGCAGCGTTGTCAAGGGTGGAGGGACTGAAGCTTTCTTT.

This clone showed up many times. The chain is built from TRBV5-1 and TRBJ1-2; 7 nucleotides match TRBD1. Germline loops: CDR1 SGHRS, CDR2 YFSETQ. With V trimmed by 3 bases and J by 8 bases, 10 bases remained unmatched. The CDR3 runs to 14 residues. The CDR3: CASSWDSTLRGYTF. DNA for the CDR3: TGCGCCAGCAGCTGGGACAGCACTTTGCGGGGCTACACCTTC.

The table lists this clone with a count of one. This rearrangement joins TRBV27 to TRBJ1-6; D is possibly TRBD1 (5 bases). Trimming stripped 3 bases from V and 0 bases from J, with 12 bases between. The CDR3 runs to 17 residues. Germline V gene data show CDR1 as MNHEY and CDR2 as SMNVEV (reference sequence). The CDR3 here is CASSFRTRGSYNSPLHF. Here the CDR3 DNA reads TGTGCCAGCAGTTTTCGGACAAGGGGCTCCTATAATTCACCCCTCCACTTT.

V gene TRBV4-1 combines with J gene TRBJ1-1; D possibly corresponds to TRBD1 (6 bases). V was trimmed by 1 base and J by 1 base, leaving 7 bases between them. CDR3 size: 14 residues. Looked up from germline, CDR1 is MGHRA and CDR2 is YSYEKL. The CDR3 nucleotides are TGCGCCAGCAGCCAAGTGGGGGCGAACACTGAAGCTTTCTTT. Its translation is CASSQVGANTEAFF.

The chain recombines TRBV10-2 with TRBJ2-7; 9 positions agree with TRBD2. In germline, CDR1 is WSHSY, CDR2 SAAADI. This CDR3 spans 13 amino acids. The V and J ends lost 6 bases and 3 bases, in that order; junction bases with no gene match: 3. The CDR3 sequence is CASRDSGGYEQYV. DNA of the CDR3: TGCGCCAGCAGGGATAGCGGGGGCTACGAGCAGTACGTC.

A single count supports this clone. The V call is TRBV11-2, the J call TRBJ2-5; D gene uncertain. The CDR3 consists of 17 residues. Deletions cut 0 bases from V and 2 bases from J, with 16 bases between. Germline V CDR1 and CDR2: SGHAT, FQNNGV. The CDR3 DNA follows: TGTGCCAGCAGCTTAGATCGAGGTTCCGGCAGACAAGAGACCCAGTACTTC. The encoded protein is CASSLDRGSGRQETQYF.

The chain has TRBV7-9 and TRBJ2-3; 10 bases line up with TRBD1. The V gene end was trimmed by 5 bases and the J gene end by 5 bases; junction bases not matched to a gene: 10. The CDR3 extends over 16 amino acids. Germline V gene sequence: CDR1 SEHNR, CDR2 FQNEAQ (reference sequence). CDR3 nucleotides: TGTGCCAGCAGCAGAACATTTGGGACAGGGGAAGATACGCAGTATTTT. The encoded protein is CASSRTFGTGEDTQYF.